The clone carrying this TCR beta chain has more than one count but fewer than ten. Together with a sample-barcoded 5' primer, a J-beta primer mix was included in a second PCR lasting about 7 to 11 cycles. TCRdb fed the 5' RACE reads into MiXCR, producing one record per CDR3 protein. The sample has about 1.7 million distinct CDR3 sequences; over 25% are singletons. This entry is derived from a study of blood T cells in healthy people across ages. Germline CDR1 and CDR2: ENHRY and SYGVKD. Trimming removed 8 bases from V and 5 bases from J, with 13 bases in between. The CDR3 sequence is 13 residues long.

V gene TRBV10-3 combines with J gene TRBJ1-5; D is unresolved. The source of this sequence is a woman aged 30 to 39 in good health. The sequenced material came from blood. The CDR3 here is CAIAGQVDQPQHF. In nucleotides, the CDR3 is TGTGCCATCGCCGGTCAGGTGGATCAGCCCCAGCATTTT.